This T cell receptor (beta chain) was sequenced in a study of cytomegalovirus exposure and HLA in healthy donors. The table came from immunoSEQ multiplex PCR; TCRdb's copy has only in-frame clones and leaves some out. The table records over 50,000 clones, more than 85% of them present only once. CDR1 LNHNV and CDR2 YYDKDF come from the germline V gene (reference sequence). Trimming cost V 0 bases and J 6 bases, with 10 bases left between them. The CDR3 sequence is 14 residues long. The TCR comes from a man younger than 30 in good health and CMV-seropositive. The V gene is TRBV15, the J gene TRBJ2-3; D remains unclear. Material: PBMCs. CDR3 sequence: CATSRDSTSDTQYF. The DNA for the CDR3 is TGTGCCACCAGCAGAGACAGTACGTCCGATACGCAGTATTTT.